Sequencing of this T cell receptor beta chain was carried out in a study of identical twins. TCRdb re-analysed the 5' RACE reads in MiXCR, keeping a single row per CDR3 protein. The table lists about 690,000 distinct CDR3 sequences, around 5.7% of them singletons. This clonotype was seen a handful of times. This CDR3 comprises 16 residues. The germline V and J ends were trimmed by 4 bases and 2 bases, with 15 bases remaining between them. Per germline, CDR1 SGHRS and CDR2 YFSETQ. The chain has TRBV5-1 and TRBJ2-2; D might be TRBD2 (6 bases). The sequenced sample consisted of naive T cells sorted from blood. The origin of this receptor is a man aged 18 to 30 in good health. This chain's CDR3 is CASSPNLAYNTGELFF. CDR3 bases: TGCGCCAGCAGCCCCAACCTAGCGTATAACACCGGGGAGCTGTTTTTT.